The 31 T cell receptor beta chains given below trace back to one sample, sequenced in a study of blood T cell repertoires in COVID-19. The assay was immunoSEQ multiplex PCR, and TCRdb's table has in-frame clones only and misses some. The sample has some 240,000 clones; 75% to 90% are singletons. Sequencing was performed on peripheral blood. The receptor set was obtained from a woman between 70 and 85 years old with COVID-19, enrolled during active disease.

The rearrangement links TRBV27 to TRBJ1-1; 7 bases align to TRBD1. CDR3 length: 15 residues. CDR1 and CDR2 from the germline V gene are MNHEY and SMNVEV (reference sequence). V was pared by 6 bases and J by 1 base, with 8 bases of the junction left unmatched. The DNA for the CDR3 is TGTGCCAGCAGACCAGGGGGAGAGGGGAACACTGAAGCTTTCTTT. Its translation is CASRPGGEGNTEAFF.

The chain is built from TRBV5-4 and TRBJ1-1; D not certain. V shed 5 bases and J shed 3 bases, with 14 bases lying between them. The germline CDR1 and CDR2 sequences are SGHNT and YYREEE (reference sequence). The CDR3 sequence is 14 residues long. This chain's CDR3 is CASSNPRIYTEAFF. The DNA for the CDR3 is TGTGCCAGCAGTAACCCCAGGATCTACACTGAAGCTTTCTTT.

This clone was picked up a small number of times. CDR3 amino acids: CASSSGLAANEQFF. The CDR3 nucleotides read TGTGCCAGCAGCTCGGGACTAGCTGCGAATGAGCAGTTCTTC. The rearrangement joins TRBV5-8 to TRBJ2-1; the match to TRBD2 covers 9 bases. Germline V lookup: CDR1 SGHTS, CDR2 YDEGEE. J gave up 7 bases and V 3 bases, and 5 bases lay outside the gene matches. The CDR3 totals 14 residues.

The chain has TRBV5-1 and TRBJ2-3, with TRBD2 matching over 9 bases. This CDR3 has 17 residues. CDR1 is SGHRS and CDR2 is YFSETQ in the germline V gene. The J segment lost 3 bases and the V segment lost 4 bases, leaving 12 bases of the junction unmatched. The CDR3 coding sequence is TGCGCCAGCAGCCCTACCCCTAGCGGGACGGGGACAGATACGCAGTATTTT. It is translated as CASSPTPSGTGTDTQYF.

This sequence joins TRBV11-2 and TRBJ1-1, with 8 bases aligning to TRBD1. The CDR3 runs 14 residues. Trimming took 5 bases from V and 1 from J; bases not matched to a gene: 3. Per germline, CDR1 SGHAT and CDR2 FQNNGV. CDR3: CASSTQGENTEAFF. The CDR3, as DNA: TGTGCCAGCAGCACACAGGGGGAGAACACTGAAGCTTTCTTT.

The chain combines TRBV11-3 with TRBJ2-5, with a possible D match to TRBD1 (7 bases). The CDR3 has 15 residues. Trimming removed 5 bases at V and 3 bases at J, with 16 bases between. Germline CDR1 is SGHNT and CDR2 is YENEEA. The CDR3 DNA reads as TGTGCCAGCAGCCCCGCAGGGGGGTTTAAAGAGACCCAGTACTTC. Amino acids: CASSPAGGFKETQYF.

CDR3 DNA sequence: TGTGCCAGCAGTACCTCAGCGATTCAGGGGTACACCTTC. Translation: CASSTSAIQGYTF. The genes are TRBV6-6 and TRBJ1-2; D possibly corresponds to TRBD1 (6 bases). The CDR3 consists of 13 residues. The V and J ends lost 5 bases and 11 bases respectively, with 18 bases between them. Germline loops: CDR1 MNHNY, CDR2 SVGAGI (reference sequence).

The CDR3 coding sequence is TGCGCCAGCAGCCGACAGGGGATGAACACTGAAGCTTTCTTT. It is translated as CASSRQGMNTEAFF. The gene calls are TRBV5-1 and TRBJ1-1; TRBD1 matches 8 bases. Per germline, CDR1 SGHRS and CDR2 YFSETQ. The CDR3 length is 14 residues. Germline trimming cut 4 bases from V and 0 bases from J; bases unmatched to any gene: 2.

CDR3 loop: CASKSPILSGNTIYF. The CDR3 DNA reads TGTGCCAGCAAATCCCCCATTTTGTCTGGAAACACCATATATTTT. The chain carries TRBV6-5 and TRBJ1-3; no clear D gene. V was trimmed by 7 bases and J by 1 base, leaving 14 bases between them. The CDR3 extends over 15 amino acids. CDR1 is MNHEY, CDR2 SVGAGI, per germline.

This clone was found once. This chain joins TRBV6-6 and TRBJ2-7; no reliable D call. CDR1 and CDR2 from the germline V gene are MNHNY and SVGAGI (reference sequence). The CDR3 sequence is 10 residues long. Trimming left V 5 bases short and J 7 bases short, with 6 bases between. The CDR3 here is CASSAREQYF. The DNA for the CDR3 is TGTGCCAGCAGTGCTAGAGAGCAGTACTTC.

The rearrangement uses TRBV4-1 and TRBJ1-5; 9 positions match TRBD1. Germline CDR1 is MGHRA and CDR2 is YSYEKL. The CDR3 covers 15 residues. V lost 1 base and J lost 8; bases outside the gene matches: 6. CDR3 amino acids: CASSQVGTGFEPQHF. In DNA form, the CDR3 reads TGCGCCAGCAGCCAAGTTGGGACAGGGTTTGAGCCCCAGCATTTT.

The chain uses TRBV19 and TRBJ2-2; possible D gene TRBD2, 6 bases. V gave up 2 bases and J gave up 1 base, with 11 bases separating them. This CDR3 comprises 16 residues. Germline values: CDR1 LNHDA, CDR2 SQIVND (reference sequence). CDR3 DNA: TGTGCCAGTAGTATAAGTATTAGCGGGAACACCGGGGAGCTGTTTTTT. Protein: CASSISISGNTGELFF.

V gene TRBV6-5 combines with J gene TRBJ1-2, with D unresolved. V was cut by 2 bases and J by 1 base, with 5 bases left in between. Germline CDR1 MNHEY, CDR2 SVGAGI. The CDR3 runs 13 residues. As DNA, the CDR3 is TGTGCCAGCAGTTACGAGGGTAACTATGGCTACACCTTC. Translation: CASSYEGNYGYTF.

The V gene is TRBV19, the J gene TRBJ2-1; D is unclear. Germline V CDR1 and CDR2: LNHDA, SQIVND (reference sequence). Trimming removed 4 bases at V and 1 base at J, with 5 bases between. This CDR3 spans 13 amino acids. CDR3 sequence reads: CASSTKSYNEQFF. Here the CDR3 DNA reads TGTGCCAGTAGTACCAAATCCTACAATGAGCAGTTCTTC.

The rearrangement uses TRBV3-1 (or the pseudogene TRBV3-2) and TRBJ2-2; 15 nucleotides match TRBD2. The germline V gene has CDR1 LGHDT and CDR2 YNNKEL (reference sequence). With 6 bases clipped from V and 4 bases from J, the junction kept 6 bases outside the gene matches. This CDR3 comprises 17 residues. CDR3 nucleotides: TGTGCCAGCAGGGGACTAGCGGGAGGTCGTCGCACCGGGGAGCTGTTTTTT. It codes for CASRGLAGGRRTGELFF.

This chain uses TRBV6-6 with TRBJ1-1, with a tentative D call TRBD1 (5 bases). Germline assignment: CDR1 MNHNY and CDR2 SVGAGI (reference sequence). This CDR3 has 13 amino acids. The ends were cut back, 7 bases at V and 4 bases at J, with 13 bases in the middle. The CDR3 sequence: CASTLGGITEAFF. Here the CDR3 DNA reads TGTGCCAGCACCCTGGGGGGGATCACTGAAGCTTTCTTT.

The J gene is TRBJ2-3, the V gene TRBV7-8; 8 nucleotides agree with TRBD2. The CDR3 extends over 16 amino acids. V lost 0 bases and J lost 3; bases outside the gene matches: 5. Germline lookup yields CDR1 SGHVS and CDR2 FQNEAQ. The CDR3 coding sequence is TGTGCCAGCAGCTTAGCTGGCGGGAGGCAAACAGATACGCAGTATTTT. As protein: CASSLAGGRQTDTQYF.

CDR3 region: CASSYKFRGTIPHHPYEQYF. CDR3 sequence (DNA): TGTGCCAGCAGTTACAAATTTCGGGGTACTATACCACATCACCCCTACGAGCAGTACTTC. V is TRBV6-2 or TRBV6-3 and J is TRBJ2-7; a weak D match, TRBD2 (5 bases). CDR3 length: 20 amino acids. V lost 2 bases and J lost 2, with 28 bases in between. Germline CDR1 reads MNHEY; CDR2 reads SVGEGT.

The chain is built from TRBV9 and TRBJ2-7; 10 bases agree with TRBD1. The CDR3 is made up of 15 amino acids. V lost 4 bases, J lost 2 bases, and 6 bases stayed unmatched. Germline loops: CDR1 SGDLS, CDR2 YYNGEE. CDR3 protein: CASSKGQGSAYEQYF. CDR3 nucleotides: TGTGCCAGCAGCAAGGGACAGGGGAGCGCCTACGAGCAGTACTTC. The variable domain in full, completed from reference TRBV9 and TRBJ2-7, reads DSGVTQTPKHLITATGQRVTLRCSPRSGDLSVYWYQQSLDQGLQFLIQYYNGEERAKGNILERFSAQQFPDLHSELNLSSLELGDSALYFCASSKGQGSAYEQYFGPGTRLTVT.

This chain links TRBV27 with TRBJ1-1; 10 nucleotides align to TRBD1. The CDR3 consists of 15 residues. Germline V CDR1 and CDR2: MNHEY, SMNVEV (reference sequence). J was trimmed by 4 bases and V by 8 bases; bases with no gene match: 10. The CDR3 reads CASRQGARESTEAFF. Written as DNA, the CDR3 is TGTGCCAGCCGACAGGGGGCTAGGGAGAGCACTGAAGCTTTCTTT.

This chain uses TRBV5-1 with TRBJ1-3, with 7 bases identical to TRBD1. With 4 bases clipped from V and 0 bases from J, the junction kept 7 bases outside the gene matches. CDR1 is SGHRS, CDR2 YFSETQ, per germline. The CDR3 spans 16 residues. CDR3 bases: TGCGCCAGCAGCAAGGACAGGCCAAACTCTGGAAACACCATATATTTT. Translating gives CASSKDRPNSGNTIYF.

J is TRBJ1-2 and V is TRBV28, with D perhaps matching TRBD1 (6 bases). The length of the CDR3 is 12 residues. Trimming cost V 6 bases and J 12 bases, with 17 bases left between them. CDR1 MDHEN and CDR2 SYDVKM come from the germline V gene. The CDR3: CASSMSNRVNTF. The CDR3 DNA reads as TGTGCCAGCAGCATGTCGAACAGGGTCAACACCTTC.

Written as DNA, the CDR3 is TGTGCCAGCAGCGACCGGACAGTTGGAAACACCATATATTTT. Translating it yields CASSDRTVGNTIYF. The chain links TRBV9 to TRBJ1-3; D might be TRBD1 (6 bases). The CDR3 spans 14 residues. The V end was cut by 3 bases, the J end by 3 bases, with 10 bases between. Germline-derived CDR1 and CDR2 are SGDLS and YYNGEE. The whole variable domain, remainder taken from reference TRBV9 and TRBJ1-3, is DSGVTQTPKHLITATGQRVTLRCSPRSGDLSVYWYQQSLDQGLQFLIQYYNGEERAKGNILERFSAQQFPDLHSELNLSSLELGDSALYFCASSDRTVGNTIYFGEGSWLTVV.

The rearrangement links TRBV19 to TRBJ1-5, with D possibly being TRBD1 (5 bases). Trimming stripped 8 bases from V and 2 bases from J, with 16 bases between. Germline loops: CDR1 LNHDA, CDR2 SQIVND (reference sequence). CDR3 length equals 15 residues. DNA for the CDR3: TGTGCCAGTCAACCCCAAAGGGGTGGCAATCAGCCCCAGCATTTT. Its translation is CASQPQRGGNQPQHF.

The chain uses TRBV28 and TRBJ1-5, with D hard to call. The CDR3 loop spans 15 amino acids. V was clipped by 7 bases and J by 7 bases, with 20 bases between them. Germline V gene sequence: CDR1 MDHEN, CDR2 SYDVKM. The CDR3 nucleotides read TGTGCCAGCACCCTTTCCGCCCCGACACGACAGCCCCAGCATTTT. It yields the protein CASTLSAPTRQPQHF.

DNA for the CDR3: TGCGCCAGCAGCTCCGGGACATCGAACACTGAAGCTTTCTTT. Its translation is CASSSGTSNTEAFF. The V gene is TRBV5-1, the J gene TRBJ1-1; tentatively, D is TRBD1 (6 bases). The V end was cut by 3 bases, the J end by 1 base, with 10 bases between. Germline V gene sequence: CDR1 SGHRS, CDR2 YFSETQ. This CDR3 has 14 amino acids.

The chain carries TRBV23-1 and TRBJ2-7; 7 nucleotides match TRBD1. TRBV23-1 has ORF status, its function being uncertain. The CDR3 spans 15 residues. With 6 bases clipped from V and 3 bases from J, the junction kept 11 bases outside the gene matches. CDR3 coding DNA: TGCGCCAGCAGGTATCCCGGACAGGCCGGCTACGAGCAGTACTTC. Residues: CASRYPGQAGYEQYF.

This chain connects TRBV25-1 to TRBJ2-1; TRBD1 matches at 7 bases. V shed 4 bases, J shed 12 bases, and the junction held 6 bases outside the gene matches. Germline loops: CDR1 MGHDK, CDR2 SYGVNS. The CDR3 runs 12 residues. The chain's CDR3 is CASSAIAGGQFF. The CDR3 region has the DNA TGTGCCAGCAGTGCGATAGCAGGGGGGCAGTTCTTC.

This chain uses TRBV7-8 with TRBJ1-5, with 7 nucleotides matching TRBD1. The CDR3 consists of 17 residues. Germline assignment: CDR1 SGHVS and CDR2 FQNEAQ. The J segment lost 0 bases and the V segment lost 9 bases, leaving 14 bases of the junction unmatched. The DNA of the CDR3 is TGTGCCAGTGACCCAAGGGGGCGCGGATATAGCAATCAGCCCCAGCATTTT. Translation gives CASDPRGRGYSNQPQHF.

The rearrangement joins TRBV19 to TRBJ2-1, with TRBD2 matching over 15 bases. Trimming took 3 bases from V and 6 from J; bases not matched to a gene: 9. The CDR3 consists of 18 residues. CDR1 is LNHDA, CDR2 SQIVND, per germline (reference sequence). CDR3 loop: CASSIPGLAGGPGNEQFF. CDR3 sequence (DNA): TGTGCCAGTAGTATCCCCGGACTAGCGGGAGGGCCGGGCAATGAGCAGTTCTTC.

The rearrangement joins TRBV30 to TRBJ2-4; no clear D gene. This CDR3 is built from 16 residues. Germline values: CDR1 GTSNPN, CDR2 SVGIG (reference sequence). Deletions cut 0 bases from V and 0 bases from J, with 12 bases between. The DNA of the CDR3 is TGTGCCTGGAGTGTACGAGTGATCCTAGCCAAAAACATTCAGTACTTC. Translating it yields CAWSVRVILAKNIQYF.